This T cell receptor (beta chain) was captured by sequencing in a study of blood T cell repertoires in COVID-19. Across the study: From the United States, Italy and Spain came samples of acute and convalescent COVID-19.

In the study's own analysis: Estimates of nucleated cell counts were drawn from the amplification of reference gene primers. Using immunoSEQ multiplex PCR, the repertoire was profiled, and TCRdb retains in-frame clones only, with some absent. V, J and clone size were drawn from that table, and D and trimming were deduced from the DNA. This table has about 140,000 clones, approximately 85% appearing once. In germline, CDR1 is DFQATT, CDR2 SNEGSKA (reference sequence). There are 11 residues in the CDR3. Trimming stripped 7 bases from V and 3 bases from J, with 9 bases between. This sequence joins TRBV20-1 and TRBJ2-5; TRBD1 is a possible D gene (5 bases). Sequences were obtained from peripheral blood. The TCR originated in a man in his 70s with acute or convalescent COVID-19. The CDR3 nucleotides are TGCAGTGGCATCAGGGAAGAGACCCAGTACTTC. Translation: CSGIREETQYF.